What follows is one T cell receptor beta chain and its context. Its antigen is unknown. This CDR3 contains 14 residues. V was trimmed by 3 bases and J by 3 bases, leaving 9 bases between them. Germline V lookup: CDR1 MNHNS, CDR2 SASEGT. Investigators reverse transcribed all isolated RNA, so they sequenced expressed TCRB transcripts. The data were produced by immunoSEQ multiplex PCR, yet TCRdb's version contains in-frame clones alone and is incomplete. The sample records around 600,000 clones, roughly 12% being singletons. The sample is drawn from a study of beta chain features in type 1 diabetes. Overall study findings and caveats: Because the template was cDNA, high-expressing cells might be over-represented. For Type 1 diabetes patients, all four CD4+ subsets carried TCRB CDR3s that were moderately but significantly shorter. Reduced insertions and increased deletions marked VDJ junctions in type 1 diabetes patients.

The TCR originated in a man aged 25-45 years with type 1 diabetes. The sequenced sample consisted of naive CD4+ T cells from blood. V usage is TRBV6-1 and J usage is TRBJ2-4; TRBD1 is a possible D gene (6 bases). The CDR3 nucleotides are TGTGCCAGCAGTGAGGGGACAAACAAAAACATTCAGTACTTC. This translates into CASSEGTNKNIQYF.